This T cell receptor beta chain was profiled in a study of cytomegalovirus exposure and HLA in healthy donors. Germline CDR1 SGDLS, CDR2 YYNGEE. The J segment lost 2 bases and the V segment lost 0 bases, leaving 7 bases of the junction unmatched. The CDR3 is made up of 18 amino acids. 13 Jbeta primers and 60 Vbeta primers were used for the PCR. Sequencing used immunoSEQ multiplex PCR; TCRdb keeps in-frame clones, though not all of them. The sample has roughly 110,000 clones, over 65% seen once; the top ten hold nearly 2.5%. Study results and caveats: TRBV6-2, TRBV6-3 and some other V segments were unresolvable in 87-base-pair reads. Usually a TCR sequence was rare, but some public TCRs were found in many donors.

As for this clone: Its antigen remains unidentified.

The J gene is TRBJ2-1, the V gene TRBV9, with 11 bases aligning to TRBD2. Sequencing was done on a sample of PBMCs. The clonotype originates from a woman between 18 and 29 years old in good health and CMV-seronegative. The DNA of the CDR3 is TGTGCCAGCAGCGTAGAAGTAGCGGGGGGGCCGGCCTACAATGAGCAGTTCTTC. Encoded protein: CASSVEVAGGPAYNEQFF.